The 24 T cell receptor beta chains in this list originate from one sample, sequenced in a study of T cell changes during pregnancy in multiple sclerosis. The protocol was immunoSEQ multiplex PCR, while the TCRdb copy is restricted to in-frame clones and leaves out a portion. This table holds 45,000 to 55,000 clones, around 90% found once. Specimen: peripheral blood, collected in the first trimester of pregnancy. The receptors were gathered from a female donor in good health, enrolled as a control in a pregnancy study.

The genes are TRBV7-6 and TRBJ2-7; 8 positions match TRBD2. CDR1 and CDR2 (germline): SGHVS, FNYEAQ. The J segment lost 0 bases and the V segment lost 5 bases, leaving 3 bases of the junction unmatched. The CDR3 is 14 amino acids. CDR3 coding DNA: TGTGCCAGCAGCCGCAGCGGGAGCTCCTACGAGCAGTACTTC. This gives the protein CASSRSGSSYEQYF.

The genes are TRBV6-5 and TRBJ1-2; D call uncertain. This CDR3 comprises 15 residues. Germline loops: CDR1 MNHEY, CDR2 SVGAGI. The V end lost 0 bases, the J end lost 1 base, and 9 bases lay between the germline ends. DNA for the CDR3: TGTGCCAGCAGTTACTCGAAAGCCATTAACTATGGCTACACCTTC. This gives the protein CASSYSKAINYGYTF.

This chain's CDR3 is CASSVGAPGLAGGGVYNEQFF. In nucleotides, the CDR3 is TGTGCCAGCAGCGTAGGTGCCCCGGGACTAGCGGGAGGTGGGGTTTACAATGAGCAGTTCTTC. V gene TRBV9 combines with J gene TRBJ2-1; 15 nucleotides align to TRBD2. This CDR3 comprises 21 residues. Germline-derived CDR1 and CDR2 are SGDLS and YYNGEE. The V and J ends lost 0 bases and 4 bases, in that order; junction bases with no gene match: 14. Full variable domain (missing parts from reference TRBV9 and TRBJ2-1): DSGVTQTPKHLITATGQRVTLRCSPRSGDLSVYWYQQSLDQGLQFLIQYYNGEERAKGNILERFSAQQFPDLHSELNLSSLELGDSALYFCASSVGAPGLAGGGVYNEQFFGPGTRLTVL.

In its sample, this clone was seen a few times. The chain has TRBV4-3 and TRBJ1-1; D is perhaps TRBD1 (6 bases). The germline gives CDR1 LGHNA, CDR2 YSLEER. V lost 0 bases and J lost 2, with 10 bases in between. The CDR3 is made up of 15 amino acids. The CDR3 DNA is TGCGCCAGCAGCCAAGATCCCAGGGGAAACACTGAAGCTTTCTTT. Protein sequence: CASSQDPRGNTEAFF.

The rearrangement joins TRBV5-1 to TRBJ2-5, with D possibly matching TRBD2 (6 bases). With 5 bases removed from V and 1 base from J, the gap between germline ends came to 9 bases. CDR1 SGHRS and CDR2 YFSETQ come from the germline V gene. CDR3 length: 13 amino acids. The CDR3 bases are TGCGCCAGCAGAACGGGGGTCCAAGAGACCCAGTACTTC. Residues: CASRTGVQETQYF. Drawing the rest from reference TRBV5-1 and TRBJ2-5, the complete variable domain is KAGVTQTPRYLIKTRGQQVTLSCSPISGHRSVSWYQQTPGQGLQFLFEYFSETQRNKGNFPGRFSGRQFSNSRSEMNVSTLELGDSALYLCASRTGVQETQYFGPGTRLLVL.

The rearrangement uses TRBV5-1 and TRBJ2-5, with D perhaps matching TRBD1 (6 bases). V lost 2 bases and J lost 5, with 16 bases in between. CDR1 is SGHRS, CDR2 YFSETQ, per germline. This CDR3 region has 15 residues. The CDR3, as DNA: TGCGCCAGCAGCTTAACAGGGAACACTGAGGAGACCCAGTACTTC. Translation gives CASSLTGNTEETQYF.

The chain has TRBV21-1 and TRBJ1-1; the D segment call TRBD1 is taken from the table without a DNA check. TRBV21-1 is assigned pseudogene status. This CDR3 is built from 16 residues. CDR3 in DNA: TGTGCCAGCAGTAATTTTGGACAGTCAGAGAGGACTGAAGCTTTCTTT. This gives the protein CASSNFGQSERTEAFF.

The genes are TRBV29-1 and TRBJ1-2, with D perhaps TRBD1 (5 bases). Germline CDR1 reads SQVTM; CDR2 reads ANQGSEA. V lost 2 bases and J lost 7, with 8 bases in between. CDR3 length: 11 residues. The CDR3 region has the DNA TGCAGCGTTGAACTTCAGGGTGGCTACACCTTC. It translates to CSVELQGGYTF.

The chain is built from TRBV4-2 and TRBJ2-5, with TRBD1 matching 7 bases. The CDR3 runs to 18 residues. Trimming cost V 2 bases and J 7 bases; bases outside gene matches: 19. Germline CDR1 reads LGHNA; CDR2 reads YNFKEQ. As DNA, the CDR3 is TGTGCCAGCAGCCAATTTCTCGGTGAAGGGACAGCGGTGGGGACCCAGTACTTC. Its protein product is CASSQFLGEGTAVGTQYF.

V and J are TRBV5-1 and TRBJ1-1, with 8 bases aligning to TRBD1. This CDR3 region has 16 residues. CDR1 and CDR2 (germline): SGHRS, YFSETQ. Trimming removed 4 bases from V and 11 bases from J; junction bases left unmatched: 19. CDR3 sequence reads: CASSPGTGRSPGMAFF. CDR3 sequence (DNA): TGCGCCAGCAGCCCAGGGACAGGACGGAGCCCAGGGATGGCTTTCTTT.

The rearrangement joins TRBV6-1 to TRBJ1-5; maybe TRBD1 (6 bases). Trimming left V 7 bases short and J 7 bases short, with 17 bases between. Germline loops: CDR1 MNHNS, CDR2 SASEGT. This CDR3 region has 14 residues. The DNA of the CDR3 is TGTGCCAGCATGGGTGGGACACTGGGCCAGCCCCAGCATTTT. It encodes CASMGGTLGQPQHF.

The V and J genes are TRBV9 and TRBJ2-5; a possible D gene is TRBD1 (7 bases). Trimming removed 4 bases from V and 1 base from J, with 17 bases in between. CDR1 and CDR2 from the germline V gene are SGDLS and YYNGEE. The CDR3 totals 16 residues. CDR3 sequence (DNA): TGTGCCAGCAGCCTCAGGGGGGACATGACCCAAGAGACCCAGTACTTC. It codes for CASSLRGDMTQETQYF.

This chain connects TRBV10-3 to TRBJ2-2; TRBD2 matches 7 bases. The germline V gene has CDR1 ENHRY and CDR2 SYGVKD. With 8 bases clipped from V and 1 base from J, the junction kept 16 bases outside the gene matches. The CDR3 totals 18 residues. The chain's CDR3 is CAIAAGRGRGRNTGELFF. CDR3 nucleotides: TGTGCCATCGCCGCTGGACGAGGGAGGGGAAGGAACACCGGGGAGCTGTTTTTT.

This clone was seen a handful of times. The rearrangement links TRBV30 to TRBJ1-1; a weak D match, TRBD1 (5 bases). Germline V gene data show CDR1 as GTSNPN and CDR2 as SVGIG (reference sequence). Between the trimmed V and J ends, which lost 5 bases and 4 bases, there was a span of 14 bases. This CDR3 is built from 13 residues. As DNA, the CDR3 is TGTGCCTGGTGCGAAACCGGGGGCACTGAAGCTTTCTTT. Translating it yields CAWCETGGTEAFF.

The V and J genes are TRBV7-9 and TRBJ2-3; TRBD1 matches 7 bases. The CDR3 spans 14 residues. Per germline, CDR1 SEHNR and CDR2 FQNEAQ (reference sequence). V lost 2 bases and J lost 6; bases outside the gene matches: 5. CDR3 sequence reads: CASSLLGTADTQYF. The CDR3 DNA sequence: TGTGCCAGCAGCTTACTCGGGACAGCTGATACGCAGTATTTT.

This rearrangement joins TRBV10-3 to TRBJ1-1; possible D gene TRBD1, 6 bases. This CDR3 has 15 amino acids. The V end was cut by 0 bases, the J end by 4 bases, with 12 bases between. Germline V gene sequence: CDR1 ENHRY, CDR2 SYGVKD. The CDR3 is CAISESGGLVTEAFF. The CDR3 coding sequence is TGTGCCATCAGTGAGTCGGGGGGGCTGGTCACTGAAGCTTTCTTT.

This chain joins TRBV6-6 and TRBJ1-5, with a possible D match to TRBD1 (6 bases). This CDR3 contains 16 residues. The V and J ends lost 2 bases and 0 bases respectively, with 11 bases between them. The V gene's germline CDR1 is MNHNY and CDR2 SVGAGI (reference sequence). The DNA for the CDR3 is TGTGCCAGCAGTTACCTGCCAGGGGATAGCAATCAGCCCCAGCATTTT. It yields the protein CASSYLPGDSNQPQHF.

The rearrangement links TRBV27 to TRBJ2-5; TRBD1 agrees at 7 bases. Germline V gene lookup returns CDR1 MNHEY and CDR2 SMNVEV (reference sequence). This CDR3 is built from 17 residues. The V gene end was trimmed by 6 bases and the J gene end by 2 bases; junction bases not matched to a gene: 15. The CDR3 region has the DNA TGTGCCAGCAGCCGAAACCTAATTGCAGGGGGACAAGAGACCCAGTACTTC. It is translated as CASSRNLIAGGQETQYF.

As concerns this clone: The DNA is left out, because the CDR3 cannot be placed on it with certainty; the CDR3 is given as TCRdb lists it. The chain couples TRBV21-1 to TRBJ1-5; the DNA was not used to check the table's D call, TRBD1. TRBV21-1 is deemed a pseudogene. From its first to its last residue, the CDR3 has 15 amino acids. The chain's CDR3 is CASSKFGRGNQPQHF.

The gene calls are TRBV2 and TRBJ2-3; possibly TRBD2 for D (5 bases). Per the germline V gene, CDR1 is SNHLY and CDR2 is FYNNEI. Deletions cut 3 bases from V and 4 bases from J, with 11 bases between. The CDR3 runs to 14 residues. Here the CDR3 reads CASSDLAGPDTQYF. The CDR3, as DNA: TGTGCCAGCAGTGATTTGGCGGGCCCAGATACGCAGTATTTT.

The V and J genes are TRBV28 and TRBJ1-2; the match to TRBD1 covers 7 bases. CDR1 is MDHEN, CDR2 SYDVKM, per germline. The CDR3 runs 13 residues. The J segment lost 8 bases and the V segment lost 7 bases, leaving 10 bases of the junction unmatched. The CDR3 reads CASTPDRAGGYTF. In nucleotides, the CDR3 is TGTGCCAGCACCCCAGACAGGGCGGGAGGCTACACCTTC.

The J gene is TRBJ2-3, the V gene TRBV9, with 8 bases aligning to TRBD1. The germline V gene has CDR1 SGDLS and CDR2 YYNGEE. The CDR3 is 17 residues long. The V segment lost 3 bases and the J segment 2 bases; nucleotides outside the gene matches: 11. The DNA for the CDR3 is TGTGCCAGCAGCGCGAGGATCGGGACAGGAATCACAGATACGCAGTATTTT. Translation: CASSARIGTGITDTQYF. Combining the CDR3 with reference TRBV9 and TRBJ2-3 gives the whole variable domain DSGVTQTPKHLITATGQRVTLRCSPRSGDLSVYWYQQSLDQGLQFLIQYYNGEERAKGNILERFSAQQFPDLHSELNLSSLELGDSALYFCASSARIGTGITDTQYFGPGTRLTVL.

A single count supports this clone. The genes are TRBV5-8 and TRBJ2-5; D may be TRBD2 (5 bases). Between the trimmed V and J ends, which lost 0 bases and 4 bases, there was a span of 13 bases. CDR1 is SGHTS and CDR2 is YDEGEE in the germline V gene. The CDR3 extends over 15 amino acids. CDR3 coding DNA: TGTGCCAGCAGCTTGGTAGAGGGAGCGAGAGAGACCCAGTACTTC. This encodes CASSLVEGARETQYF. The full variable domain, rest sourced from reference TRBV5-8 and TRBJ2-5, is EAGVTQSPTHLIKTRGQQATLRCSPISGHTSVYWYQQALGLGLQFLLWYDEGEERNRGNFPPRFSGRQFPNYSSELNVNALELEDSALYLCASSLVEGARETQYFGPGTRLLVL.

The V and J genes are TRBV6-6 and TRBJ1-2; D is uncertain. The V end was cut by 0 bases, the J end by 2 bases, with 10 bases between. Germline V gene data show CDR1 as MNHNY and CDR2 as SVGAGI (reference sequence). The CDR3 consists of 15 residues. The CDR3 DNA sequence: TGTGCCAGCAGTTACTCGTACGGGGAGAACTATGGCTACACCTTC. This codes for CASSYSYGENYGYTF.